Below, 8 T cell receptor beta chains from the same sample are listed, as sequenced in a study of neoadjuvant anti-PD-1 for oral cavity cancer. Profiling relied on immunoSEQ multiplex PCR, and the TCRdb table lists in-frame clones only, not all of them. Among under 15,000 clones, roughly 67% were seen once, and the ten largest hold roughly 3%. The time point here: after neoadjuvant nivolumab, at surgical resection. The sample in question was PBMCs, obtained after nivolumab (anti-PD-1) treatment. The receptor source for this set is a person between 40 and 85 years old with oral cavity squamous cell carcinoma.

A single count supports this clone. This chain joins TRBV28 and TRBJ1-1; tentative D call: TRBD1 (5 bases). V dropped 2 bases and J dropped 3 bases, with 10 bases sitting between them. Germline V lookup: CDR1 MDHEN, CDR2 SYDVKM. The CDR3 spans 14 residues. CDR3 region: CASSLGAGDTEAFF. The CDR3, as DNA: TGTGCCAGCAGTTTAGGGGCGGGGGACACTGAAGCTTTCTTT.

This chain joins TRBV5-1 and TRBJ2-3, with TRBD2 matching over 9 bases. Germline CDR1 reads SGHRS; CDR2 reads YFSETQ. V dropped 0 bases and J dropped 5; count of bases not matched to a gene: 1. This CDR3 has 14 residues. CDR3 in amino acids: CASSLVAGVDTQYF. The CDR3 DNA sequence: TGCGCCAGCAGCTTGGTAGCGGGAGTAGATACGCAGTATTTT.

V usage is TRBV11-1 and J usage is TRBJ2-1; D possibly corresponds to TRBD1 (6 bases). CDR1 is SGHAT, CDR2 FQDESV, per germline (reference sequence). The V end lost 5 bases, the J end lost 0 bases, and 14 bases lay between the germline ends. This CDR3 has 16 amino acids. The CDR3 loop reads CASSPHEGGSYNEQFF. The CDR3 DNA follows: TGTGCCAGCAGCCCCCACGAAGGGGGCTCCTACAATGAGCAGTTCTTC. The entire variable domain, with the rest obtained from reference TRBV11-1 and TRBJ2-1, is as follows: EAEVAQSPRYKITEKSQAVAFWCDPISGHATLYWYRQILGQGPELLVQFQDESVVDDSQLPKDRFSAERLKGVDSTLKIQPAELGDSAMYLCASSPHEGGSYNEQFFGPGTRLTVL.

The rearrangement uses TRBV28 and TRBJ2-7; D possibly corresponds to TRBD2 (5 bases). This CDR3 has 13 residues. Germline V gives CDR1 MDHEN, CDR2 SYDVKM. V shed 1 base and J shed 6 bases, with 10 bases lying between them. CDR3 bases: TGTGCCAGCAGTTTATTTTCCGGGATCGAGCAGTACTTC. Amino acid sequence: CASSLFSGIEQYF. The full variable domain, with the rest looked up from reference TRBV28 and TRBJ2-7, is DVKVTQSSRYLVKRTGEKVFLECVQDMDHENMFWYRQDPGLGLRLIYFSYDVKMKEKGDIPEGYSVSREKKERFSLILESASTNQTSMYLCASSLFSGIEQYFGPGTRLTVT.

This clone was observed a handful of times. The chain uses TRBV2 and TRBJ2-2, with D possibly TRBD1 on 6 matching bases. This CDR3 has 15 residues. Trimming shortened V by 8 bases and J by 0 bases, and 13 bases separated the two germline ends. The germline CDR1 and CDR2 sequences are SNHLY and FYNNEI. The CDR3, as DNA: TGTGCCAGCGGGACACCGTATGCGAACACCGGGGAGCTGTTTTTT. Its translation: CASGTPYANTGELFF.

The chain employs TRBV18 and TRBJ2-7, with D possibly being TRBD1 or TRBD2 (6 bases each). V lost 6 bases, J lost 10 bases, and 28 bases lay in between. Germline CDR1 KGHSH, CDR2 LQKENI. CDR3 size: 16 residues. CDR3 DNA: TGTGCCAGCTCTCCCAGGGGACTCCCCACCGAGGCTGAACAGTACTTC. It encodes CASSPRGLPTEAEQYF.

The CDR3 sequence: CASSELAGGHKAAGELFF. CDR3 DNA sequence: TGTGCCAGCAGTGAACTAGCGGGAGGCCATAAGGCGGCCGGGGAGCTGTTTTTT. This sequence joins TRBV6-1 and TRBJ2-2; 11 bases are a match to TRBD2. Germline trimming cut 2 bases from V and 6 bases from J; bases unmatched to any gene: 11. This CDR3 comprises 18 residues. The V gene's germline CDR1 is MNHNS and CDR2 SASEGT.

This clone was seen a handful of times. The rearrangement links TRBV2 to TRBJ2-7; D not resolved. This CDR3 is built from 11 residues. Germline V gene sequence: CDR1 SNHLY, CDR2 FYNNEI. V was shortened by 5 bases and J by 7 bases, with 9 bases between the two germline ends. CDR3 bases: TGTGCCAGCAGTTATATAGGGGAGCAGTACTTC. It encodes CASSYIGEQYF.